This entry lists 22 T cell receptor beta chains sequenced from one sample in a study of blood T cell repertoires in COVID-19 (dated by TCRdb to the early 2020s). Library preparation used the immunoSEQ multiplex PCR assay. Entries here come from immuneACCESS through TCRdb and include only in-frame sequences with V and J called. Some clones fail to appear in such tables; in the studies checked, an unresolved V gene covers under half of the shortfall, and the cause of the remainder is unknown. A total of roughly 200,000 clones appear in this sample, 90% of them only once. The ten largest clones capture 0.62% of the sample. Sequenced input: peripheral blood. The receptors shown here come from a man aged 50 to 59 with acute or convalescent COVID-19.

This sequence joins TRBV6-5 and TRBJ1-5; TRBD1 matches 8 bases. This CDR3 is 15 amino acids long. The V gene's germline CDR1 is MNHEY and CDR2 SVGAGI. The trim removed 6 bases at V and 0 bases at J, leaving 4 bases unmatched. The CDR3 sequence: CASRGTGYSNQPQHF. For the CDR3, the DNA is TGTGCCAGCAGGGGGACAGGATATAGCAATCAGCCCCAGCATTTT.

This chain uses TRBV4-2 with TRBJ2-1; TRBD2 aligns across 7 bases. V lost 6 bases, J lost 0 bases, and 2 bases stayed unmatched. Germline V gene sequence: CDR1 LGHNA, CDR2 YNFKEQ. The CDR3 loop spans 14 amino acids. CDR3: CASSGGSSYNEQFF. CDR3 nucleotide sequence: TGTGCCAGCAGTGGCGGGAGCTCCTACAATGAGCAGTTCTTC.

The V gene is TRBV6-6, the J gene TRBJ2-7; maybe TRBD1 (6 bases). CDR1 is MNHNY and CDR2 is SVGAGI in the germline V gene (reference sequence). The V end was cut by 2 bases, the J end by 2 bases, with 16 bases between. The CDR3 covers 16 residues. CDR3 region: CASSYPPAGATYEQYF. CDR3 coding DNA: TGTGCCAGCAGTTACCCCCCGGCAGGGGCCACCTACGAGCAGTACTTC.

The CDR3 nucleotides are TGTGCCAGCAGTGAGGGGGGGGCTTGGGAGCAGTACGTC. Protein product: CASSEGGAWEQYV. The chain carries TRBV6-1 and TRBJ2-7, with a weak D call TRBD2 (7 bases). Germline V gene lookup returns CDR1 MNHNS and CDR2 SASEGT. Trimming shortened V by 3 bases and J by 7 bases, and 13 bases separated the two germline ends. The CDR3 is 13 amino acids.

The V call is TRBV19, the J call TRBJ2-3; D remains ambiguous. Trimming shortened V by 4 bases and J by 0 bases, and 8 bases separated the two germline ends. The CDR3 runs to 14 residues. In germline, CDR1 is LNHDA, CDR2 SQIVND (reference sequence). CDR3 sequence (DNA): TGTGCCAGTAGTAACGGAGCTAGCACAGATACGCAGTATTTT. Its protein is CASSNGASTDTQYF.

The gene calls are TRBV28 and TRBJ1-6, with a tentative D call TRBD1 (5 bases). The CDR3 covers 15 residues. The germline V and J ends were trimmed by 2 bases and 10 bases, with 15 bases remaining between them. Per germline, CDR1 MDHEN and CDR2 SYDVKM. CDR3: CASSLGSAGLSPLHF. The CDR3 DNA follows: TGTGCCAGCAGTTTAGGTTCGGCAGGGCTCTCACCCCTCCACTTT.

This sequence joins TRBV6-1 and TRBJ1-5; D is ambiguous. CDR3 length: 14 amino acids. Trimming took off 2 bases at V and 1 base at J, with 6 bases between the two ends. In germline, CDR1 is MNHNS, CDR2 SASEGT. CDR3 DNA: TGTGCCAGCAGTGAATATCAGAGCAATCAGCCCCAGCATTTT. Translated, it gives CASSEYQSNQPQHF.

V and J are TRBV2 and TRBJ1-6; possibly TRBD1 for D (5 bases). V was shortened by 2 bases and J by 6 bases, with 8 bases between the two germline ends. This CDR3 comprises 14 residues. Germline V CDR1 and CDR2: SNHLY, FYNNEI. The CDR3: CASSEQGGNSPLHF. CDR3 DNA: TGTGCCAGCAGTGAACAGGGTGGTAATTCACCCCTCCACTTT.

The rearrangement uses TRBV25-1 and TRBJ2-1; 8 bases align to TRBD2. In germline, CDR1 is MGHDK, CDR2 SYGVNS. The CDR3 runs to 14 residues. Trimming removed 4 bases from V and 9 bases from J; junction bases left unmatched: 8. The chain's CDR3 is CASSAREGRGEQFF. CDR3 DNA sequence: TGTGCCAGCAGTGCTCGGGAGGGCCGGGGTGAGCAGTTCTTC.

The chain couples TRBV7-9 to TRBJ2-7, with TRBD1 matching over 9 bases. CDR3 length equals 14 residues. In germline, CDR1 is SEHNR, CDR2 FQNEAQ (reference sequence). The V and J ends lost 5 bases and 0 bases, in that order; junction bases with no gene match: 2. CDR3 in amino acids: CASSPTGGSYEQYF. In nucleotides, the CDR3 is TGTGCCAGCAGCCCGACAGGGGGCTCCTACGAGCAGTACTTC.

CDR3 bases: TGTGCCAGCGGGCAGATCCAAGAGACCCAGTACTTC. It encodes CASGQIQETQYF. The V and J genes are TRBV27 and TRBJ2-5, with unresolved D. V lost 8 bases to trimming and J lost 1 base, with 8 bases between them. This CDR3 is built from 12 residues. CDR1 and CDR2 from the germline V gene are MNHEY and SMNVEV (reference sequence).

CDR3 bases: TGTGCCAGCTCACCACAGGACACTCGCAATCAGCCCCAGCATTTT. Translating it yields CASSPQDTRNQPQHF. V and J are TRBV18 and TRBJ1-5; D may be TRBD1 (5 bases). This CDR3 spans 15 amino acids. V was shortened by 1 base and J by 2 bases, with 9 bases between the two germline ends. Germline V gene lookup returns CDR1 KGHSH and CDR2 LQKENI.

The chain employs TRBV27 and TRBJ1-6; no clear D. CDR1 is MNHEY, CDR2 SMNVEV, per germline (reference sequence). The CDR3 spans 11 residues. Trimming left V 5 bases short and J 13 bases short, with 9 bases between. CDR3 DNA sequence: TGTGCCAGCAGTGAATCGGGGCCCCTCCACTTT. Translating gives CASSESGPLHF.

This clone was detected only a few times. The rearrangement joins TRBV7-8 to TRBJ2-2, with D unresolved. Germline values: CDR1 SGHVS, CDR2 FQNEAQ. The ends were cut back, 0 bases at V and 0 bases at J, with 5 bases in the middle. The CDR3 contains 15 residues. CDR3 DNA sequence: TGTGCCAGCAGCTTAGCAACAACGAACACCGGGGAGCTGTTTTTT. Translation gives CASSLATTNTGELFF.

This clone appeared once. This chain links TRBV7-9 with TRBJ1-5; no firm D call. V was clipped by 1 base and J by 0 bases, with 10 bases between them. The CDR3 contains 16 residues. The germline CDR1 and CDR2 sequences are SEHNR and FQNEAQ (reference sequence). The CDR3 protein is CASSLGASYSNQPQHF. The DNA for the CDR3 is TGTGCCAGCAGCTTAGGGGCCAGTTATAGCAATCAGCCCCAGCATTTT.

Only one count was recorded for this clone. The V call is TRBV1, the J call TRBJ1-1; the listed D gene, TRBD1, was not tested against the DNA. TRBV1 is a documented pseudogene. This CDR3 region has 17 residues. The CDR3 is CTSSHPAPPPSGTEAFF. The CDR3, as DNA: TGCACCAGCAGCCACCCCGCACCGCCGCCATCAGGGACTGAAGCTTTCTTT.

This chain uses TRBV11-2 with TRBJ1-2; D unclear. The CDR3 has 14 residues. V gave up 3 bases and J gave up 5 bases, with 13 bases separating them. Looked up from germline, CDR1 is SGHAT and CDR2 is FQNNGV. The CDR3 region has the DNA TGTGCCAGCAGCTTCTCCCAACAGCTATATGGCTACACCTTC. This gives the protein CASSFSQQLYGYTF.

The chain uses TRBV11-1 and TRBJ2-5, with TRBD1 as a possible D gene (5 bases). Trimming pared 7 bases from V and 2 bases from J, leaving 14 bases between. This CDR3 region has 14 residues. Germline CDR1 reads SGHAT; CDR2 reads FQDESV (reference sequence). DNA of the CDR3: TGTGCCAGCACCCGAGGACACGAACAAGAGACCCAGTACTTC. As protein: CASTRGHEQETQYF. Looking up the rest from reference TRBV11-1 and TRBJ2-5 gives the full variable domain: EAEVAQSPRYKITEKSQAVAFWCDPISGHATLYWYRQILGQGPELLVQFQDESVVDDSQLPKDRFSAERLKGVDSTLKIQPAELGDSAMYLCASTRGHEQETQYFGPGTRLLVL.

The V call is TRBV5-1, the J call TRBJ2-2, with 7 bases fitting TRBD1. V lost 4 bases and J lost 2; bases outside the gene matches: 8. The CDR3 is made up of 16 amino acids. Germline V gene data show CDR1 as SGHRS and CDR2 as YFSETQ. For the CDR3, the DNA is TGCGCCAGCAGCGAGACAGGGCCCCCCAACACCGGGGAGCTGTTTTTT. This translates into CASSETGPPNTGELFF.

The chain joins TRBV6-1 to TRBJ1-5; D gene ambiguous. The CDR3 is 15 residues long. With 0 bases removed from V and 7 bases from J, the gap between germline ends came to 13 bases. Germline CDR1 MNHNS, CDR2 SASEGT. In DNA, the CDR3 is TGTGCCAGCAGTGAAGCCTGGGGAGTCCCCCAGCCCCAGCATTTT. This gives the protein CASSEAWGVPQPQHF.

This chain connects TRBV7-9 to TRBJ2-5, with 13 bases matching TRBD2. The CDR3 spans 18 residues. From germline, CDR1 is SEHNR and CDR2 FQNEAQ (reference sequence). Trimming cost V 6 bases and J 3 bases; bases outside gene matches: 13. The DNA of the CDR3 is TGTGCCAGCAGAAGTGGACTAGCGGGGGAGCCTGTAAAAGAGACCCAGTACTTC. Translated, it gives CASRSGLAGEPVKETQYF.

The chain carries TRBV2 and TRBJ1-6; the match to TRBD1 covers 7 bases. J was trimmed by 8 bases and V by 5 bases; bases with no gene match: 12. Per the germline V gene, CDR1 is SNHLY and CDR2 is FYNNEI. CDR3 length equals 16 residues. The CDR3 nucleotides read TGTGCCAGCAGTAGAGATAGTACAGGGGTTTATTCACCCCTCCACTTT. It codes for CASSRDSTGVYSPLHF.